The entry below gives a single T cell receptor (beta chain) sequence along with its context. Its target is unknown. Libraries for TCR beta were made by quantitative 5'-RACE with molecular barcodes. TCRdb used MiXCR to reprocess the 5' RACE reads, holding one entry per CDR3 protein. The profile shows about 140,000 distinct CDR3 sequences, 7% to 10% of them singletons. The CDR3 spans 14 residues. V was shortened by 2 bases and J by 5 bases, with 12 bases between the two germline ends. CDR1 SGHTA and CDR2 FQGNSA come from the germline V gene. The sample comes from a study of CD8 T cells in ankylosing spondylitis. Whole-study findings and limits: Reported data indicate significant enrichment of disease-linked clones within matched ankylosing spondylitis synovial fluid. Relatively rare in peripheral blood, disease-linked clones were also CD8+. Ankylosing spondylitis blood appeared to carry a characteristic TCR beta motif of roughly eight highly homologous variants.

Sequencing was done on a sample of synovial fluid, either unsorted or a sorted T cell fraction (not recorded which). The rearrangement uses TRBV7-2 and TRBJ2-5; D gene unclear. The receptor's source is a male donor with ankylosing spondylitis. The CDR3 bases are TGTGCCAGCAGCTTATCTCGGGCCGGTGAGACCCAGTACTTC. Protein sequence: CASSLSRAGETQYF.